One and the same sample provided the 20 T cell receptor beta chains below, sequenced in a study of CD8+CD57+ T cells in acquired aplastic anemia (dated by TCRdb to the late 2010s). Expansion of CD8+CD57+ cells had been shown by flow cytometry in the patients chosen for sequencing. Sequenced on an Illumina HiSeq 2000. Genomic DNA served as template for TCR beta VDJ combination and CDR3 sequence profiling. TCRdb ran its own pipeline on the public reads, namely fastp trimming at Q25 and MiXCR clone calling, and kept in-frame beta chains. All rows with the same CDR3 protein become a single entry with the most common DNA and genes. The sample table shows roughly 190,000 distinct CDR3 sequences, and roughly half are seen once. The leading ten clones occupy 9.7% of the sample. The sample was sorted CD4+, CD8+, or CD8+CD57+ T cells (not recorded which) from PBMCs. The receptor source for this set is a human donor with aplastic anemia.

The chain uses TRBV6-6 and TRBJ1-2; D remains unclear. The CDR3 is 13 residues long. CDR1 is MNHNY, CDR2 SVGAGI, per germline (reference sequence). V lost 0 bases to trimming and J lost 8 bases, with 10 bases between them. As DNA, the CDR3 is TGTGCCAGCAGTTACTCGAGGTCGGGGGGCTACACCTTC. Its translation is CASSYSRSGGYTF.

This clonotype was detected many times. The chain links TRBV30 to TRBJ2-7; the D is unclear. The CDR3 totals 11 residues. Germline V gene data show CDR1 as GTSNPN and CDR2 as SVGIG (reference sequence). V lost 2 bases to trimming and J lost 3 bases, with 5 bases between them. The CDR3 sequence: CAWSFLYEQYF. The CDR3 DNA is TGTGCCTGGAGTTTCCTCTACGAGCAGTACTTC. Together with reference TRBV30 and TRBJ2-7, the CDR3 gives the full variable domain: SQTIHQWPATLVQPVGSPLSLECTVEGTSNPNLYWYRQAAGRGLQLLFYSVGIGQISSEVPQNLSASRPQDRQFILSSKKLLLSDSGFYLCAWSFLYEQYFGPGTRLTVT.

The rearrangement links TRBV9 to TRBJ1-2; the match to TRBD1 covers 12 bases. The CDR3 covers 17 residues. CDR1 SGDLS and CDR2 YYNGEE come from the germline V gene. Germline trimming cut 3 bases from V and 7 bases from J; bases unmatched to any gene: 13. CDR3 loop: CASSARPGTGGDGGYTF. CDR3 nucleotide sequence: TGTGCCAGCAGCGCACGCCCCGGGACAGGGGGCGATGGTGGCTACACCTTC.

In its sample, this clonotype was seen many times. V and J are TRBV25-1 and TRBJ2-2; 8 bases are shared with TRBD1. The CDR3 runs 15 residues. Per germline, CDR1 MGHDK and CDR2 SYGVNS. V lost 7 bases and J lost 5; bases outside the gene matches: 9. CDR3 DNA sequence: TGTGCCAGCACCTCGAACAGGGGGATGACCGGGGAGCTGTTTTTT. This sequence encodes CASTSNRGMTGELFF.

DNA of the CDR3: TGTGCTAGGGGGACTAGCGGGAGTTCGGAGACCCAGTACTTC. This gives the protein CARGTSGSSETQYF. The chain has TRBV7-7 and TRBJ2-5, with 14 positions matching TRBD2. The length of the CDR3 is 14 residues. Germline values: CDR1 SSHAT, CDR2 FNYEAQ (reference sequence).

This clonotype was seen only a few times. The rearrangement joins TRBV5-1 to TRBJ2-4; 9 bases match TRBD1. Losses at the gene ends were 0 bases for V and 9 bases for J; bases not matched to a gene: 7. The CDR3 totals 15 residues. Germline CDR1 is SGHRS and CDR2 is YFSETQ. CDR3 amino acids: CASSLGRDRVSIQYF. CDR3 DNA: TGCGCCAGCAGCTTGGGACGGGACAGGGTATCCATTCAGTACTTC.

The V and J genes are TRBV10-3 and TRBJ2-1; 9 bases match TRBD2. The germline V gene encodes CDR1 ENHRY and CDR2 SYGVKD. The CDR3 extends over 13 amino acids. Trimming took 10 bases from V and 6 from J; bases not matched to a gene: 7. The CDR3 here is CATAGGPRNEQFF. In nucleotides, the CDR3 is TGTGCCACCGCGGGGGGGCCTCGCAATGAGCAGTTCTTC.

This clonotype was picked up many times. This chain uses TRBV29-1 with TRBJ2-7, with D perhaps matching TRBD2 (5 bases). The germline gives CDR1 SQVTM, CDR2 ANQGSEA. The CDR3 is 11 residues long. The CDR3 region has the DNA TGCAGTAGTACCTTGAGGGACGAGCAGTACTTC. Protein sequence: CSSTLRDEQYF.

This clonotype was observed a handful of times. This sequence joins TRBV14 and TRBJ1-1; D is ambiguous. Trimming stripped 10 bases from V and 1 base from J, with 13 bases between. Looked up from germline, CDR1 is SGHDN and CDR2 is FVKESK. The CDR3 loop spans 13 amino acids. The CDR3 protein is CATARGRNTEAFF. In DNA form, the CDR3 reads TGTGCCACCGCTCGGGGTCGGAACACTGAAGCTTTCTTT.

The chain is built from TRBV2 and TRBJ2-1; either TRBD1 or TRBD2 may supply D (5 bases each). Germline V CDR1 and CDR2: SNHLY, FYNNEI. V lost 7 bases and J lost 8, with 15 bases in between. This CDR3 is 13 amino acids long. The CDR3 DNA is TGTGCCAGCACGGACGGGATAGGGGATGAGCAGTTCTTC. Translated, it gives CASTDGIGDEQFF.

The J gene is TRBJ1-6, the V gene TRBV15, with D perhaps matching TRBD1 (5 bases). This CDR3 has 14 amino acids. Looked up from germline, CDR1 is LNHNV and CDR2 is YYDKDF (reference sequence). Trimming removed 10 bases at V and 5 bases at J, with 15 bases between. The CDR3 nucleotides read TGTGCCAGTACGGGTTGGGGGAATAATTCACCCCTCCACTTT. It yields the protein CASTGWGNNSPLHF.

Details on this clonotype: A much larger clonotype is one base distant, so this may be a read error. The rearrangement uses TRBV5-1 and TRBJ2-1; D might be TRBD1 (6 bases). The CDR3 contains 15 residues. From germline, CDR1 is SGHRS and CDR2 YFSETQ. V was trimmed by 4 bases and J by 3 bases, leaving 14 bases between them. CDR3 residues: CASSEPGTLYNEQFF. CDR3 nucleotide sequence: TGCGCCAGCAGCGAACCCGGGACACTCTACAATGAGCAGTTCTTC.

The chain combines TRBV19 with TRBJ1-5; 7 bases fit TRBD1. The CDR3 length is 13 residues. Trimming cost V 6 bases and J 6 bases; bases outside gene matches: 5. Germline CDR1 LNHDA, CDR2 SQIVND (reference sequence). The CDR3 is CASRRQGLQPQHF. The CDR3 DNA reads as TGTGCCAGTAGGAGACAGGGACTTCAGCCCCAGCATTTT. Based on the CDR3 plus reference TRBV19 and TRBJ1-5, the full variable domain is DGGITQSPKYLFRKEGQNVTLSCEQNLNHDAMYWYRQDPGQGLRLIYYSQIVNDFQKGDIAEGYSVSREKKESFPLTVTSAQKNPTAFYLCASRRQGLQPQHFGDGTRLSIL.

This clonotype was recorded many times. In nucleotides, the CDR3 is TGTGCCAGCAGCTCCCAGGGGGCTCAGCCCCAGCATTTT. It yields the protein CASSSQGAQPQHF. The chain employs TRBV7-2 and TRBJ1-5; 8 nucleotides line up with TRBD1. The CDR3 runs to 13 residues. Germline V gene lookup returns CDR1 SGHTA and CDR2 FQGNSA. The V and J ends lost 4 bases and 6 bases, in that order; junction bases with no gene match: 2.

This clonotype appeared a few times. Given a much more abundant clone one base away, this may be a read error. The CDR3 region is CASSSTGRRRADQYF. In nucleotides, the CDR3 is TGTGCCAGCAGTTCCACCGGGCGCCGTCGGGCTGATCAGTACTTC. The V gene is TRBV12-3 or TRBV12-4, the J gene TRBJ2-7; D is ambiguous. Trimming stripped 4 bases from V and 10 bases from J, with 23 bases between. The CDR3 runs 15 residues.

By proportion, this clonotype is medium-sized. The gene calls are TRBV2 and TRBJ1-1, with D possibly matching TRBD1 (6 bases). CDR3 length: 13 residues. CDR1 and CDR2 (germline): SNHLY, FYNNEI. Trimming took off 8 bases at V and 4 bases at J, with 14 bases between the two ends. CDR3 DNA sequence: TGTGCCAGCGATGAGCAGGGGAGCACTGAAGCTTTCTTT. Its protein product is CASDEQGSTEAFF.

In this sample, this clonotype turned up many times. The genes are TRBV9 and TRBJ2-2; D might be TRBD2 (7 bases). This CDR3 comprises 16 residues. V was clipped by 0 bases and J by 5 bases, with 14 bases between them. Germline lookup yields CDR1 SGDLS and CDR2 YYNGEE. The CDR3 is CASSVVSRGGTGELFF. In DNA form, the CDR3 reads TGTGCCAGCAGCGTAGTATCCAGGGGAGGGACCGGGGAGCTGTTTTTT.

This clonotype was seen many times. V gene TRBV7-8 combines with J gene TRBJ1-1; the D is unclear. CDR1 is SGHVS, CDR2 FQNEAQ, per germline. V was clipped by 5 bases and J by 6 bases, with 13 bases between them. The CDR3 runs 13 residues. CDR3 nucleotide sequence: TGTGCCAGCAGCACCCTTACAAGTGCTGAAGCTTTCTTT. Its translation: CASSTLTSAEAFF.

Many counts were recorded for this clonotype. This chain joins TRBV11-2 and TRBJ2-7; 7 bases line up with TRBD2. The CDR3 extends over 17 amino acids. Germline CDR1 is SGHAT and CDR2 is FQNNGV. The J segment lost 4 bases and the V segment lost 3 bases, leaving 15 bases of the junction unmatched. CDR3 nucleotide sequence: TGTGCCAGCAGCTTTAGGACTAGACTACGACTCCCTTACGAGCAGTACTTC. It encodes CASSFRTRLRLPYEQYF. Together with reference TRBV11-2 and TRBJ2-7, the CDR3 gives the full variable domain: EAGVAQSPRYKIIEKRQSVAFWCNPISGHATLYWYQQILGQGPKLLIQFQNNGVVDDSQLPKDRFSAERLKGVDSTLKIQPAKLEDSAVYLCASSFRTRLRLPYEQYFGPGTRLTVT.

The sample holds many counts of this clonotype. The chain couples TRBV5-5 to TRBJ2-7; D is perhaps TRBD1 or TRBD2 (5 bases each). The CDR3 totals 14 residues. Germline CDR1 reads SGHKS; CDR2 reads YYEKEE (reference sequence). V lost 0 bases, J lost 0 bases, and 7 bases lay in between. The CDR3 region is CASSLAGRSYEQYF. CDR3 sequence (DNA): TGTGCCAGCAGCTTGGCGGGGCGCTCCTACGAGCAGTACTTC.